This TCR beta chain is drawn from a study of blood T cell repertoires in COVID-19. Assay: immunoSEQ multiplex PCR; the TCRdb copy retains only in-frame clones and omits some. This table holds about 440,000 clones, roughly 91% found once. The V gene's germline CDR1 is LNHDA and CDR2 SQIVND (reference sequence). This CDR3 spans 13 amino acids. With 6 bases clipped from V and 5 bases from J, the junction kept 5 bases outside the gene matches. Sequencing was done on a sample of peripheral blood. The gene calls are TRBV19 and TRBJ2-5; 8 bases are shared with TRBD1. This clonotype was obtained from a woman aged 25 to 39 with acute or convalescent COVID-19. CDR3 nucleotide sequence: TGTGCCAGTAGGGGCAGGGGGCACGAGACCCAGTACTTC. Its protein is CASRGRGHETQYF.